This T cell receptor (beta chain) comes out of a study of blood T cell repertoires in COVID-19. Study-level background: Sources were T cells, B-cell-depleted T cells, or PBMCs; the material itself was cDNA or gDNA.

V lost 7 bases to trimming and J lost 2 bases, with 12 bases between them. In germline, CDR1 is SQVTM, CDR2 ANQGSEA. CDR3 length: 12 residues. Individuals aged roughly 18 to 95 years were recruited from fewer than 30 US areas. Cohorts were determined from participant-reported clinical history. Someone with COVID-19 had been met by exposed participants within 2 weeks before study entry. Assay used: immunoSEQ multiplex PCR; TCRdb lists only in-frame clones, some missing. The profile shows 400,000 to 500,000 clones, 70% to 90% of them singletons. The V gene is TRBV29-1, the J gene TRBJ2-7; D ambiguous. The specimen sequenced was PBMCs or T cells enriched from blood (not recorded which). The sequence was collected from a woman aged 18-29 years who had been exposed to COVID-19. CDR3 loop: CSAYSQAYEQYF. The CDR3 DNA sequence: TGCAGCGCTTACAGTCAAGCCTACGAGCAGTACTTC.